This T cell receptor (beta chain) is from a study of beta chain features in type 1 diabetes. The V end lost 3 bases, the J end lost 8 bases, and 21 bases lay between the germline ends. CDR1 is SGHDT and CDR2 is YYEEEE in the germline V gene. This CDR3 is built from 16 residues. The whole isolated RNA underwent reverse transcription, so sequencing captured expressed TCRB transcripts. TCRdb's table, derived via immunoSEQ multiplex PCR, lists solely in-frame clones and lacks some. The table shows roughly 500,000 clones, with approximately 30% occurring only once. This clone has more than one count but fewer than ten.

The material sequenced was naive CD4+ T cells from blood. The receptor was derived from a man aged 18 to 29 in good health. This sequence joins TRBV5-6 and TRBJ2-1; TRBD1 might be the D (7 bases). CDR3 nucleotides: TGTGCCAGCAGCTCGCGGGACAGCGCCGTTAGGTATGAGCAGTTCTTC. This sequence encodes CASSSRDSAVRYEQFF.